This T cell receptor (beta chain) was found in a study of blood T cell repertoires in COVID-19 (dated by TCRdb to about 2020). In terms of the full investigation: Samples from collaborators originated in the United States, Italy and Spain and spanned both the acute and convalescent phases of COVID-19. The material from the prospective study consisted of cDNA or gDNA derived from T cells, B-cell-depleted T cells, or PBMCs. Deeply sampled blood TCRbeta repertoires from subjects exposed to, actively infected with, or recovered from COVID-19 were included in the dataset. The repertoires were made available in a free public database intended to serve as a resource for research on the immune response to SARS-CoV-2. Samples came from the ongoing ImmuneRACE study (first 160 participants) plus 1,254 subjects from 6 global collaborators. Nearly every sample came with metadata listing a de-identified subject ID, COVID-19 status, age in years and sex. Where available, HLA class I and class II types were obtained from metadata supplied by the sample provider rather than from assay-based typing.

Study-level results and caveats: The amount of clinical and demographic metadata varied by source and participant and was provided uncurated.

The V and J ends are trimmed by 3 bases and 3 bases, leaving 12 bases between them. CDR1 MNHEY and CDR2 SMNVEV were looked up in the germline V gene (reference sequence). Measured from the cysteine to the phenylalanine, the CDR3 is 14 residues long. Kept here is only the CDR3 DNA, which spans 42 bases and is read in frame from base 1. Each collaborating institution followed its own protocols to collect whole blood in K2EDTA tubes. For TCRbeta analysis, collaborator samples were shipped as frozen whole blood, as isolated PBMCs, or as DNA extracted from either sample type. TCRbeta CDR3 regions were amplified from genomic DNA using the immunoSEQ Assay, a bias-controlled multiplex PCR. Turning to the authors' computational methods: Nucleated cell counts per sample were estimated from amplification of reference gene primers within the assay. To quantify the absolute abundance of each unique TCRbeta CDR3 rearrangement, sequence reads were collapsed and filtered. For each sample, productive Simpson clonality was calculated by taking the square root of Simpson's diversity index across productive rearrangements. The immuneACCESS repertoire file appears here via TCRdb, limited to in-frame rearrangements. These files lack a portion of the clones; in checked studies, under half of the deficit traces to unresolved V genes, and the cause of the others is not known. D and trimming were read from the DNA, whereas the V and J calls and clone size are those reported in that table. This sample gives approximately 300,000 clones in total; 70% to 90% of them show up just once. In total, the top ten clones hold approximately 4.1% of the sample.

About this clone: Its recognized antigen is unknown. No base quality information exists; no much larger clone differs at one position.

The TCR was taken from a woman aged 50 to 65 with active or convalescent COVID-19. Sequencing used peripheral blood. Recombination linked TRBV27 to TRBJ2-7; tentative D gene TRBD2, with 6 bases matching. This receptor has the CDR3 CASSLAGLNYEQYF. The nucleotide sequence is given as TGTGCCAGCAGTTTGGCGGGACTTAACTACGAGCAGTACTTC.